The present T cell receptor (beta chain) was sequenced within a study of blood T cell repertoires in COVID-19. Study in general: The United States, Italy and Spain were the sources of the acute and convalescent COVID-19 samples. From T cells, B-cell-depleted T cells, or PBMCs came the material, which was cDNA or gDNA.

This CDR3 has 17 residues. Under the authors' procedure: Reference gene primer amplification gave estimated nucleated cell counts. Sequenced by immunoSEQ multiplex PCR; TCRdb stores in-frame clones only, minus some. Clone size and V and J calls were adopted from that table, with D and trimming inferred from the DNA. The sample lists around 65,000 clones, roughly four fifths seen once, with 15% to 20% in the top ten. The sequence derives from a man in his 60s with acute or convalescent COVID-19. Sequenced: peripheral blood. This chain uses TRBV21-1 with TRBJ2-7; TRBD2, the D gene given by the table, was not confirmed from the DNA. TRBV21-1 is flagged as a pseudogene. The CDR3 spells CASSKKTGTGSSYEQYF. CDR3 sequence (DNA): TGTGCCAGCAGCAAAAAGACCGGGACTGGAAGCTCCTACGAGCAGTACTTC.